This entry concerns a single T cell receptor (beta chain). Antigen specificity is unknown. This record comes from a study of blood T cells in healthy people across ages. The second PCR ran roughly 6 to 11 cycles with a sample-barcoded 5' primer and J-beta primers. TCRdb reprocessed the 5' RACE reads via MiXCR and lists one record per CDR3 protein. The sample has about 930,000 distinct CDR3 sequences, under 35% seen once. General study points: The fall in TCR beta diversity per million T cells was roughly linear with age.

The study recruited healthy Caucasian donors from Russia who were aged about 6 to 90. The draw of peripheral blood yielded approximately 11 milliliters from each donor. V lost 6 bases and J 6 bases, leaving 21 bases between the germline ends. Germline lookup yields CDR1 MNHEY and CDR2 SVGEGT. This CDR3 comprises 15 residues. This sample also appeared in a second study, on T cells of mothers and their children. That paper states: All donors were healthy and Caucasian; they were a few mothers and their six children.

The receptor comes from a woman in her forties in good health. The chain employs TRBV6-2 or TRBV6-3 and TRBJ2-7, with TRBD1 as a possible D gene (6 bases). Sequenced material: blood. CDR3 DNA: TGTGCCAGCAGACGACAAATCCGGACAGCAGGCGAGCAGTACTTC. As protein: CASRRQIRTAGEQYF.